The 30 T cell receptor beta chains given below trace back to one sample, sequenced in a study of T cells expressing NK-cell markers. For each CDR3 protein, TCRdb gives one entry from its re-call of the 5' RACE reads, without DNA. The listing records 500,000 to 700,000 distinct CDR3 sequences. Specimen: blood T cells: a sorted CD56 or NKG2C T cell subset, CD4+ or CD8+ T cells, or bulk PBMC T cells (not recorded which). The origin of the receptors is a man younger than 30 in good health.

The chain recombines TRBV29-1 with TRBJ2-3; checking the TCRdb D call of TRBD1 is not possible without DNA. CDR1 and CDR2 (germline): SQVTM, ANQGSEA. CDR3 size: 18 residues. The CDR3 spells CSVEDRFHQGADPDTQYF.

The CDR3 loop is CASSHAGSSGANVLTF. The rearrangement uses TRBV18 and TRBJ2-6. The germline CDR1 and CDR2 sequences are KGHSH and LQKENI. The CDR3 is 16 amino acids.

The V call is TRBV6-2 or TRBV6-3, the J call TRBJ2-1. CDR1 MNHEY and CDR2 SVGEGT come from the germline V gene. This CDR3 region has 15 residues. The CDR3 spells CASMLNRPSYNEQFF.

The chain combines TRBV7-8 with TRBJ2-1; lacking DNA, the TRBD1 call made by TCRdb goes unchecked. CDR1 is SGHVS, CDR2 FQNEAQ, per germline. CDR3 size: 16 residues. CDR3 region: CASRNLVRQGGNEQFF.

The genes are TRBV11-2 and TRBJ2-1; as DNA is missing, the TRBD2 call by TCRdb cannot be tested. Looked up from germline, CDR1 is SGHAT and CDR2 is FQNNGV. The CDR3 totals 18 residues. The CDR3 loop reads CASSKSLPGTSGSDEQFF.

The chain uses TRBV4-2 and TRBJ2-1; the TRBD2 assignment by TCRdb is unverifiable without DNA. This CDR3 region has 17 residues. Germline CDR1 and CDR2: LGHNA and YNFKEQ. The CDR3 protein is CASSPHRGLVVENEQFF.

This chain links TRBV7-6 with TRBJ1-5. The CDR3 has 14 residues. Germline V CDR1 and CDR2: SGHVS, FNYEAQ. This CDR3 is CASSLHPEDQPQHF.

The chain combines TRBV12-3 or TRBV12-4 with TRBJ2-3; TCRdb selects TRBD1, and the lack of DNA leaves this call unchecked. The CDR3 is 15 amino acids. CDR3 protein: CASSREDRSTDTQYF.

The rearrangement joins TRBV19 to TRBJ2-4; TCRdb's D call, TRBD2, is unchecked because there is no DNA. CDR3 length: 17 amino acids. CDR1 is LNHDA and CDR2 is SQIVND in the germline V gene (reference sequence). CDR3 loop: CASSPASGRAKENIQYF.

This chain uses TRBV12-3 or TRBV12-4 with TRBJ2-2; no DNA is available, so the TRBD1 call from TCRdb remains unchecked. The CDR3 consists of 16 residues. The CDR3 spells CATPGSRTEGTGELFF.

The V and J genes are TRBV29-1 and TRBJ2-1; TCRdb proposes TRBD2, but this gene call is untestable without DNA. From germline, CDR1 is SQVTM and CDR2 ANQGSEA. CDR3 size: 18 residues. This CDR3 is CSVEERRAAGVLRNEQFF.

The rearrangement links TRBV6-6 to TRBJ1-2. The CDR3 has 11 amino acids. The germline gives CDR1 MNHNY, CDR2 SVGAGI (reference sequence). The CDR3 is CASSSSLGYTF.

The chain links TRBV2 to TRBJ2-2; TCRdb designates TRBD1, a call that cannot be tested without DNA. CDR1 is SNHLY, CDR2 FYNNEI, per germline. The CDR3 is made up of 16 amino acids. The CDR3 here is CASTIPRRDGSGELFF.

The CDR3 protein is CASSPPQTSGRFYEQYF. The rearrangement joins TRBV6-1 to TRBJ2-7; TCRdb gives TRBD2 as the D gene, but with no DNA this cannot be confirmed. Germline V gene data show CDR1 as MNHNS and CDR2 as SASEGT. This CDR3 is 17 amino acids long.

This chain uses TRBV20-1 with TRBJ2-1; the TRBD2 assignment by TCRdb is unverifiable without DNA. This CDR3 is 15 amino acids long. The V gene's germline CDR1 is DFQATT and CDR2 SNEGSKA (reference sequence). CDR3 in amino acids: CSARLSPALYNEQFF.

V and J are TRBV7-8 and TRBJ2-3. Germline CDR1 and CDR2: SGHVS and FQNEAQ. The CDR3 has 14 residues. The CDR3 spells CASSLGLASDTQYF.

This chain connects TRBV4-2 to TRBJ2-1; TCRdb calls TRBD2, which cannot be checked without DNA. CDR1 and CDR2 (germline): LGHNA, YNFKEQ. This CDR3 contains 15 residues. The CDR3 protein is CASSQETSGRAGQFF.

The chain is built from TRBV29-1 and TRBJ1-5; TCRdb proposes TRBD1, but this gene call is untestable without DNA. CDR1 is SQVTM and CDR2 is ANQGSEA in the germline V gene. The CDR3 spans 14 residues. CDR3 loop: CSARQGGNNQPQHF.

J is TRBJ2-3 and V is TRBV4-1. This CDR3 is 15 amino acids long. Germline V gene lookup returns CDR1 MGHRA and CDR2 YSYEKL. CDR3 region: CASTPSPASTDTQYF.

The V call is TRBV11-1, the J call TRBJ2-2; the TCRdb call, TRBD2, lacks DNA for checking. CDR3 size: 15 residues. The germline gives CDR1 SGHAT, CDR2 FQDESV (reference sequence). The CDR3 sequence is CASSSTSWMTGELFF. Variable domain in full (rest from reference TRBV11-1 and TRBJ2-2): EAEVAQSPRYKITEKSQAVAFWCDPISGHATLYWYRQILGQGPELLVQFQDESVVDDSQLPKDRFSAERLKGVDSTLKIQPAELGDSAMYLCASSSTSWMTGELFFGEGSRLTVL.

The chain uses TRBV12-3 or TRBV12-4 and TRBJ2-5; lacking DNA, the TRBD1 call made by TCRdb goes unchecked. The CDR3 is made up of 18 amino acids. Here the CDR3 reads CASSLGEWTDRNQETQYF.

This CDR3 is CASSSRVTSGNTIYF. This sequence joins TRBV7-2 and TRBJ1-3; TCRdb picks TRBD1, but there is no DNA to check that call. There are 15 residues in the CDR3. Germline CDR1 SGHTA, CDR2 FQGNSA. The full variable domain, completed using reference TRBV7-2 and TRBJ1-3, is GAGVSQSPSNKVTEKGKDVELRCDPISGHTALYWYRQSLGQGLEFLIYFQGNSAPDKSGLPSDRFSAERTGGSVSTLTIQRTQQEDSAVYLCASSSRVTSGNTIYFGEGSWLTVV.

The chain has TRBV12-3 or TRBV12-4 and TRBJ1-3; TCRdb indicates TRBD1, and absent DNA this call remains unverified. This CDR3 region has 17 residues. CDR3 sequence reads: CASSPGTGFLSGNTIYF.

V and J are TRBV27 and TRBJ2-5; as DNA is missing, the TRBD2 call by TCRdb cannot be tested. The CDR3 spans 17 residues. The V gene's germline CDR1 is MNHEY and CDR2 SMNVEV (reference sequence). This CDR3 is CASSSFRLARREETQYF.

The CDR3 spells CSARALDSSGELFF. The gene calls are TRBV20-1 and TRBJ2-2. Per the germline V gene, CDR1 is DFQATT and CDR2 is SNEGSKA (reference sequence). The CDR3 totals 14 residues.

This chain links TRBV20-1 with TRBJ2-5; as DNA is missing, the TRBD1 call by TCRdb cannot be tested. CDR3 length: 15 amino acids. From germline, CDR1 is DFQATT and CDR2 SNEGSKA (reference sequence). The CDR3 spells CSAKHPREYQETQYF.

The V and J genes are TRBV7-2 and TRBJ1-4; TCRdb lists TRBD1, though no DNA is available to test this call. Germline-derived CDR1 and CDR2 are SGHTA and FQGNSA. CDR3 size: 15 residues. The CDR3 sequence: CASSLQGADNEKLFF.

V and J are TRBV5-1 and TRBJ2-1. The germline V gene has CDR1 SGHRS and CDR2 YFSETQ. This CDR3 has 12 residues. The CDR3 reads CASSLHGDEQFF.

The chain couples TRBV6-2 or TRBV6-3 to TRBJ2-3. The germline gives CDR1 MNHEY, CDR2 SVGEGT. CDR3 length: 14 amino acids. This CDR3 reads CASSYLADTDTQYF.

The chain uses TRBV6-2 or TRBV6-3 and TRBJ2-5; TCRdb reports TRBD1, a call that lacks DNA to check it against. Germline V gene lookup returns CDR1 MNHEY and CDR2 SVGEGT. This CDR3 contains 15 residues. The CDR3 is CASSPFSGRQETQYF.